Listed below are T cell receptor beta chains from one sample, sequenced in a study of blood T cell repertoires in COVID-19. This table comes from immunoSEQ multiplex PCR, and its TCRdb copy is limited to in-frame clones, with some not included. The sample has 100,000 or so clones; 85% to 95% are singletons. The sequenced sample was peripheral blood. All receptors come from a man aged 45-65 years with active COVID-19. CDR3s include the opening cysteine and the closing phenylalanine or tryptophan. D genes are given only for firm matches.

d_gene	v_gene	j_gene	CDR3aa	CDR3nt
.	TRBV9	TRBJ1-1	CASSPSGETGGAFF	TGTGCCAGCAGCCCCAGTGGGGAGACAGGCGGAGCTTTCTTT
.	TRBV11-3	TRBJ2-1	CASSLEGANYNEQFF	TGTGCCAGCAGCTTAGAGGGGGCTAACTACAATGAGCAGTTCTTC
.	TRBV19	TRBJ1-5	CASSLQGSQTGSNQPQHF	TGTGCCAGTAGTCTGCAGGGGTCTCAGACGGGGAGCAATCAGCCCCAGCATTTT
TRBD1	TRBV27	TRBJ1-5	CASSFPPGGPQHF	TGTGCCAGCAGTTTCCCCCCAGGGGGGCCCCAGCATTTT
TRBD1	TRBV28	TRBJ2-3	CASSSPGTANTDTQYF	TGTGCCAGCAGCTCTCCCGGGACAGCGAACACAGATACGCAGTATTTT
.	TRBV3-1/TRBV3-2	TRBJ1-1	CASSQVNRADSEAFF	TGTGCCAGCAGCCAAGTTAACAGGGCGGATTCTGAAGCTTTCTTT
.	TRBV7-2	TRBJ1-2	CASSLDHQGGYTF	TGTGCCAGCTCTTTGGATCATCAGGGCGGCTACACCTTC
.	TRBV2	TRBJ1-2	CASEGSRSGGYTF	TGTGCCAGCGAGGGCTCCCGGAGTGGTGGCTACACCTTC
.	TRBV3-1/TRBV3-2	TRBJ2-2	CASSQGRSKDFGELFF	TGTGCCAGCAGCCAAGGAAGGTCGAAGGACTTCGGGGAGCTGTTTTTT
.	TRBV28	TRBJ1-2	CASSLLRGVGGYTF	TGTGCCAGCAGTTTATTACGGGGGGTAGGGGGCTACACCTTC
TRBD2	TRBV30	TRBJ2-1	CAWTSGRTAYNEQFF	TGTGCCTGGACTAGCGGGAGGACGGCCTACAATGAGCAGTTCTTC
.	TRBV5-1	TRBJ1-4	CASSLLGGEKLFF	TGCGCCAGCAGCTTGTTAGGAGGGGAAAAACTGTTTTTT
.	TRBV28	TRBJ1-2	CASMGWGRRSEDYGYTF	TGTGCCAGCATGGGTTGGGGGCGTAGGTCCGAGGACTATGGCTACACCTTC
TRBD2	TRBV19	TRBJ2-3	CASSIAGGQHVADTQYF	TGTGCCAGTAGTATAGCGGGAGGGCAGCACGTAGCAGATACGCAGTATTTT